These 29 T cell receptor beta chains originate from one sample sequenced in a study of shared clonotypes between healthy human individuals. Some clones are missing from TCRdb's copy, which holds only in-frame ones; the method was immunoSEQ multiplex PCR. The table shows about 2.4 million clones, with roughly 93% occurring only once. The sequenced material came from naive CD4+ T cells from PBMCs. The subset denotes: CD45RA+ positively selected. All receptors come from a man aged 18 to 29 in good health. Some clones in this sample may be carry-over from other donors' samples.

The chain recombines TRBV7-3 with TRBJ2-2, with 11 bases aligning to TRBD2. This CDR3 contains 18 residues. The germline V gene encodes CDR1 SGHTA and CDR2 FQGTGA. V was pared by 1 base and J by 7 bases, with 11 bases of the junction left unmatched. The CDR3 nucleotides are TGTGCCAGCAGCTTAATTTTCGGTAGCGGGAGGGCCGGCGGGGAGCTGTTTTTT. It is translated as CASSLIFGSGRAGGELFF.

The V and J genes are TRBV30 and TRBJ2-7; D may be TRBD1 (6 bases). V lost 0 bases and J 2 bases, leaving 20 bases between the germline ends. CDR3 length: 17 residues. The germline V gene encodes CDR1 GTSNPN and CDR2 SVGIG (reference sequence). In DNA form, the CDR3 reads TGTGCCTGGAGTGTACTGGGGGCAGGGGTTCACCCCTACGAGCAGTACTTC. This translates into CAWSVLGAGVHPYEQYF.

The V and J genes are TRBV6-5 and TRBJ1-3; possible D gene TRBD1, 5 bases. Trimming stripped 8 bases from V and 4 bases from J, with 12 bases between. Per the germline V gene, CDR1 is MNHEY and CDR2 is SVGAGI. The CDR3 runs to 13 residues. CDR3: CASARTSGNTIYF. As DNA, the CDR3 is TGTGCCAGCGCGCGGACATCCGGAAACACCATATATTTT.

The chain recombines TRBV10-3 with TRBJ2-3; D not certain. Germline assignment: CDR1 ENHRY and CDR2 SYGVKD. Trimming cost V 3 bases and J 6 bases, with 16 bases left between them. The CDR3 is made up of 15 amino acids. The CDR3 reads CAISDRVAEPDTQYF. CDR3 bases: TGTGCCATCAGTGATCGGGTGGCAGAGCCGGATACGCAGTATTTT.

The chain is built from TRBV20-1 and TRBJ2-4; possible D gene TRBD1, 6 bases. CDR1 and CDR2 (germline): DFQATT, SNEGSKA (reference sequence). The V and J ends lost 4 bases and 12 bases respectively, with 10 bases between them. The CDR3 is 10 amino acids. This CDR3 is CSATVGHQYF. The CDR3 DNA is TGCAGTGCTACAGTGGGACATCAGTACTTC.

The rearrangement uses TRBV10-3 and TRBJ2-2, with 9 bases matching TRBD1. Germline V CDR1 and CDR2: ENHRY, SYGVKD. The junction had 4 bases not matched to a gene; V was cut back by 10 bases and J by 7 bases. The CDR3 is made up of 12 amino acids. The CDR3 nucleotides are TGTGCCACATACAGGGGGCGCGGGGAGCTGTTTTTT. It yields the protein CATYRGRGELFF.

This chain joins TRBV9 and TRBJ2-5; 8 nucleotides agree with TRBD1. With V trimmed by 4 bases and J by 4 bases, 9 bases remained unmatched. CDR3 length: 15 residues. CDR1 SGDLS and CDR2 YYNGEE come from the germline V gene. This CDR3 is CASSIRTGTLETQYF. Written as DNA, the CDR3 is TGTGCCAGCAGCATCAGGACAGGGACCTTAGAGACCCAGTACTTC.

The J gene is TRBJ2-7, the V gene TRBV13, with 9 bases identical to TRBD2. This CDR3 has 16 residues. V was clipped by 3 bases and J by 1 base; unmatched bases: 7. Germline lookup yields CDR1 PRHDT and CDR2 FYEKMQ (reference sequence). CDR3 in amino acids: CASSLGGLAGSYEQYF. The CDR3 DNA follows: TGTGCCAGCAGCTTGGGCGGGCTAGCGGGGTCCTACGAGCAGTACTTC.

This chain connects TRBV19 to TRBJ1-5; no clear D gene. V was trimmed by 4 bases and J by 4 bases, leaving 11 bases between them. The CDR3 covers 14 residues. The germline V gene has CDR1 LNHDA and CDR2 SQIVND (reference sequence). The CDR3 is CASSTVVGNQPQHF. As DNA, the CDR3 is TGTGCCAGTAGTACCGTCGTCGGAAATCAGCCCCAGCATTTT. Filled out from reference TRBV19 and TRBJ1-5, the complete variable domain reads DGGITQSPKYLFRKEGQNVTLSCEQNLNHDAMYWYRQDPGQGLRLIYYSQIVNDFQKGDIAEGYSVSREKKESFPLTVTSAQKNPTAFYLCASSTVVGNQPQHFGDGTRLSIL.

The rearrangement joins TRBV30 to TRBJ2-7, with 8 bases matching TRBD1. Trimming took 3 bases from V and 3 from J; bases not matched to a gene: 7. Germline lookup yields CDR1 GTSNPN and CDR2 SVGIG (reference sequence). The CDR3 runs to 14 residues. CDR3 nucleotide sequence: TGTGCCTGGAGACGGCCGGGACAGGTCTACGAGCAGTACTTC. This encodes CAWRRPGQVYEQYF.

Regarding this clone: The same CDR3 arises from other DNA sequences in this sample as well. The rearrangement links TRBV6-1 to TRBJ1-2; possible D gene TRBD1, 5 bases. This CDR3 is 14 amino acids long. The germline V gene encodes CDR1 MNHNS and CDR2 SASEGT. With 3 bases removed from V and 5 bases from J, the gap between germline ends came to 13 bases. CDR3 sequence reads: CASSDGQGNYGYTF. Here the CDR3 DNA reads TGTGCCAGCAGTGACGGGCAGGGCAATTATGGCTACACCTTC.

The table lists this clone with a count of one. J is TRBJ2-7 and V is TRBV7-2, with D uncertain. This CDR3 region has 13 residues. Germline lookup yields CDR1 SGHTA and CDR2 FQGNSA. Trimming removed 5 bases from V and 2 bases from J, with 10 bases in between. The CDR3 is CASSPMNTYEQYF. The CDR3 nucleotides read TGTGCCAGCAGCCCGATGAACACCTACGAGCAGTACTTC.

The J gene is TRBJ1-1, the V gene TRBV30, with D possibly matching TRBD1 (6 bases). CDR1 is GTSNPN and CDR2 is SVGIG in the germline V gene (reference sequence). The CDR3 sequence is 15 residues long. V dropped 6 bases and J dropped 4 bases, with 21 bases sitting between them. The CDR3 protein is CACPGRGFIGTEAFF. CDR3 DNA sequence: TGTGCCTGCCCTGGGAGGGGGTTTATTGGCACTGAAGCTTTCTTT.

The chain has TRBV11-2 and TRBJ2-1; D possibly uses TRBD1 or TRBD2 (5 bases each). V lost 5 bases and J 10 bases, leaving 12 bases between the germline ends. Germline V gene lookup returns CDR1 SGHAT and CDR2 FQNNGV. The CDR3 has 12 amino acids. The DNA of the CDR3 is TGTGCCAGCAGCCAACTGGGGGACGAGCAGTTCTTC. Its translation: CASSQLGDEQFF.

The chain uses TRBV28 and TRBJ1-3, with D perhaps matching TRBD1 (6 bases). V lost 3 bases, J lost 0 bases, and 9 bases lay in between. Germline V gives CDR1 MDHEN, CDR2 SYDVKM. This CDR3 comprises 15 residues. The CDR3 DNA sequence: TGTGCCAGCAGTTTGGGGGCACACTCTGGAAACACCATATATTTT. Translation: CASSLGAHSGNTIYF.

This chain links TRBV27 with TRBJ1-5; weak D call: TRBD1 (5 bases). CDR3 size: 13 residues. Germline V gene sequence: CDR1 MNHEY, CDR2 SMNVEV (reference sequence). Trimming stripped 8 bases from V and 4 bases from J, with 12 bases between. In nucleotides, the CDR3 is TGTGCCAGCGGATCGGGGCGAAATCAGCCCCAGCATTTT. This encodes CASGSGRNQPQHF.

V and J are TRBV4-2 and TRBJ1-3, with unresolved D. V was cut by 0 bases and J by 4 bases, with 13 bases left in between. This CDR3 is built from 16 residues. CDR1 is LGHNA and CDR2 is YNFKEQ in the germline V gene. The CDR3 reads CASSQDTGVGGNTIYF. The CDR3 DNA is TGTGCCAGCAGCCAAGATACCGGGGTGGGAGGAAACACCATATATTTT.

The chain links TRBV9 to TRBJ2-5, with 7 bases that match TRBD2. Germline V gives CDR1 SGDLS, CDR2 YYNGEE. The CDR3 totals 14 residues. V trimming: 3 bases; J trimming: 6 bases; junction bases outside the gene matches: 8. The CDR3 nucleotides read TGTGCCAGCAGCGGGGCGGGAGTCGGGCAGACCCAGTACTTC. Protein sequence: CASSGAGVGQTQYF. The complete variable domain, with remaining parts taken from reference TRBV9 and TRBJ2-5, reads DSGVTQTPKHLITATGQRVTLRCSPRSGDLSVYWYQQSLDQGLQFLIQYYNGEERAKGNILERFSAQQFPDLHSELNLSSLELGDSALYFCASSGAGVGQTQYFGPGTRLLVL.

V gene TRBV2 combines with J gene TRBJ1-2; 9 positions agree with TRBD1. CDR1 is SNHLY and CDR2 is FYNNEI in the germline V gene. V gave up 5 bases and J gave up 7 bases; unmatched junction bases: 8. This CDR3 spans 14 amino acids. The CDR3: CASSWDREGSGYTF. CDR3 in DNA: TGTGCCAGCAGTTGGGACAGGGAGGGGTCTGGCTACACCTTC.

V is TRBV2 and J is TRBJ2-3; the D is unclear. The CDR3 runs 12 residues. Trimming took off 4 bases at V and 6 bases at J, with 8 bases between the two ends. Germline V gene lookup returns CDR1 SNHLY and CDR2 FYNNEI. CDR3 coding DNA: TGTGCCAGCAGTGTAGTGGGTGATACGCAGTATTTT. It is translated as CASSVVGDTQYF. The full variable domain, its missing parts supplied by reference TRBV2 and TRBJ2-3, is EPEVTQTPSHQVTQMGQEVILRCVPISNHLYFYWYRQILGQKVEFLVSFYNNEISEKSEIFDDQFSVERPDGSNFTLKIRSTKLEDSAMYFCASSVVGDTQYFGPGTRLTVL.

This clone appeared once. The rearrangement uses TRBV5-4 and TRBJ1-1; D unresolved. The V gene lost 2 bases and the J gene lost 2 bases, with 10 bases spanning the gap. CDR3 length: 14 residues. CDR1 is SGHNT and CDR2 is YYREEE in the germline V gene (reference sequence). The CDR3 sequence is CASSFGQTNTEAFF. DNA for the CDR3: TGTGCCAGCAGCTTTGGGCAGACCAACACTGAAGCTTTCTTT.

This clone is a singleton in its sample. V usage is TRBV7-6 and J usage is TRBJ1-1; D uncertain. The CDR3 spans 19 residues. Germline CDR1 and CDR2: SGHVS and FNYEAQ. Trimming cost V 2 bases and J 5 bases, with 27 bases left between them. The CDR3 loop is CASSLPKRSPRDKWTEAFF. The CDR3 coding sequence is TGTGCCAGCAGCTTACCCAAAAGATCACCCCGGGATAAATGGACTGAAGCTTTCTTT.

This chain connects TRBV5-1 to TRBJ2-3; the D is unclear. Between the trimmed V and J ends, which lost 1 base and 3 bases, there was a span of 9 bases. Germline-derived CDR1 and CDR2 are SGHRS and YFSETQ. The CDR3 consists of 14 residues. The CDR3 coding sequence is TGCGCCAGCAGCTTGACCTCCTGGACAGATACGCAGTATTTT. Protein product: CASSLTSWTDTQYF.

Turning to this clone: Other DNA sequences in this sample translate to the same CDR3. The V call is TRBV11-2, the J call TRBJ2-7; D is unresolved. The CDR3 has 11 residues. Germline assignment: CDR1 SGHAT and CDR2 FQNNGV. The V end lost 5 bases, the J end lost 2 bases, and 4 bases lay between the germline ends. In DNA form, the CDR3 reads TGTGCCAGCAGCCCAGCCTACGAGCAGTACTTC. Its translation: CASSPAYEQYF.

The chain recombines TRBV5-1 with TRBJ2-7; possible D gene TRBD2, 6 bases. Trimming took 0 bases from V and 4 from J, leaving 14 bases between them. CDR1 is SGHRS, CDR2 YFSETQ, per germline. This CDR3 contains 15 residues. For the CDR3, the DNA is TGCGCCAGCAGCTTGGGCCTACCGGGGGTTTACGAGCAGTACTTC. Translated: CASSLGLPGVYEQYF.

The chain uses TRBV19 and TRBJ1-1; D ambiguous. The ends were cut back, 1 base at V and 1 base at J, with 7 bases in the middle. CDR1 LNHDA and CDR2 SQIVND come from the germline V gene (reference sequence). This CDR3 contains 14 residues. Written as DNA, the CDR3 is TGTGCCAGTAGTATAGGTCGACAGAACACTGAAGCTTTCTTT. This codes for CASSIGRQNTEAFF.

The sample holds one count of this clone. The V gene is TRBV7-8, the J gene TRBJ2-3; 16 nucleotides match TRBD2. The CDR3 has 17 residues. Losses at the gene ends were 3 bases for V and 4 bases for J; bases not matched to a gene: 4. Per the germline V gene, CDR1 is SGHVS and CDR2 is FQNEAQ. As DNA, the CDR3 is TGTGCCAGCAGCTTGGGACTAGCGGGAGGGCCCCCAGATACGCAGTATTTT. It specifies CASSLGLAGGPPDTQYF.

The CDR3 nucleotides are TGTGCCAGCTCAGCATCTCCTTCCCAAGAGACCCAGTACTTC. The encoded protein is CASSASPSQETQYF. The V and J genes are TRBV18 and TRBJ2-5, with D uncertain. Per the germline V gene, CDR1 is KGHSH and CDR2 is LQKENI. The CDR3 has 14 amino acids. V dropped 5 bases and J dropped 1 base, with 11 bases sitting between them.

V usage is TRBV5-1 and J usage is TRBJ2-7; D perhaps matches TRBD2 (5 bases). This CDR3 is 13 amino acids long. Trimming shortened V by 4 bases and J by 7 bases, and 15 bases separated the two germline ends. Germline assignment: CDR1 SGHRS and CDR2 YFSETQ. CDR3 coding DNA: TGCGCCAGCAGCCGTCTTCCGAGAGGGGAGCAGTACTTC. Translation: CASSRLPRGEQYF. Full variable domain (missing parts from reference TRBV5-1 and TRBJ2-7): KAGVTQTPRYLIKTRGQQVTLSCSPISGHRSVSWYQQTPGQGLQFLFEYFSETQRNKGNFPGRFSGRQFSNSRSEMNVSTLELGDSALYLCASSRLPRGEQYFGPGTRLTVT.